The 9 T cell receptor beta chains reported below all come from one sample, sequenced in a study of shared clonotypes between healthy human individuals. Here immunoSEQ multiplex PCR was the method, and the copy in TCRdb shows in-frame clones only, minus some. The sample includes roughly 2,300,000 clones, 85% to 95% seen only once; the top ten take approximately 0.4%. The sequencing sample was made of naive CD4+ T cells from PBMCs. Subset denoted: CD45RA+ positively selected. These receptors all come from a man in his late teens or twenties in good health. Some clones in this sample may be carry-over from other donors' samples.

The V call is TRBV5-4, the J call TRBJ1-2, with 8 positions matching TRBD1. The J segment lost 4 bases and the V segment lost 4 bases, leaving 12 bases of the junction unmatched. This CDR3 spans 16 amino acids. Germline V gene sequence: CDR1 SGHNT, CDR2 YYREEE (reference sequence). CDR3 protein: CASSPNRRGPGYGYTF. The CDR3 DNA reads as TGTGCCAGCAGCCCCAATCGCAGGGGGCCGGGCTATGGCTACACCTTC.

The rearrangement joins TRBV6-5 to TRBJ1-4; 10 nucleotides line up with TRBD1. This CDR3 is 13 amino acids long. Unmatched junction bases numbered 4, after V lost 6 bases and J lost 9 bases. The germline gives CDR1 MNHEY, CDR2 SVGAGI. CDR3 in DNA: TGTGCCAGCAGAGGGACAGGGGCCCAAAAACTGTTTTTT. As protein: CASRGTGAQKLFF.

This clone was seen just once. The gene calls are TRBV2 and TRBJ1-3, with D maybe TRBD1 (5 bases). Trimming removed 2 bases from V and 4 bases from J, with 9 bases in between. Germline-derived CDR1 and CDR2 are SNHLY and FYNNEI. CDR3 length: 14 residues. The CDR3 DNA follows: TGTGCCAGCAGTGAACGTAAGGGGGGAAACACCATATATTTT. Its translation is CASSERKGGNTIYF.

The CDR3 is CASSPGGAGYTF. The CDR3 DNA is TGTGCCAGCAGCCCAGGGGGGGCTGGCTACACCTTC. This chain links TRBV6-5 with TRBJ1-2; 7 nucleotides line up with TRBD1. The junction had 5 bases not matched to a gene; V was cut back by 6 bases and J by 7 bases. CDR3 size: 12 residues. CDR1 is MNHEY, CDR2 SVGAGI, per germline.

This chain links TRBV28 with TRBJ2-3, with 12 positions matching TRBD2. Losses at the gene ends were 5 bases for V and 6 bases for J; bases not matched to a gene: 6. Looked up from germline, CDR1 is MDHEN and CDR2 is SYDVKM. The CDR3 sequence is 15 residues long. The DNA for the CDR3 is TGTGCCAGCAGTGCGACTAGCGGGAGTCGGGATACGCAGTATTTT. Translation: CASSATSGSRDTQYF. The variable domain in full, completed from reference TRBV28 and TRBJ2-3, reads DVKVTQSSRYLVKRTGEKVFLECVQDMDHENMFWYRQDPGLGLRLIYFSYDVKMKEKGDIPEGYSVSREKKERFSLILESASTNQTSMYLCASSATSGSRDTQYFGPGTRLTVL.

A remark on this clone: Other DNA sequences of this sample code for an identical CDR3. This sequence joins TRBV7-2 and TRBJ1-5; TRBD1 is a possible D gene (6 bases). The CDR3 is 13 residues long. Trimming shortened V by 6 bases and J by 1 base, and 7 bases separated the two germline ends. Germline assignment: CDR1 SGHTA and CDR2 FQGNSA. CDR3 amino acids: CASRGQSNQPQHF. DNA of the CDR3: TGTGCCAGCAGAGGACAGAGCAATCAGCCCCAGCATTTT.

The chain joins TRBV7-9 to TRBJ2-5; TRBD1 is a possible D gene (5 bases). The V gene lost 5 bases and the J gene lost 5 bases, with 15 bases spanning the gap. The germline CDR1 and CDR2 sequences are SEHNR and FQNEAQ (reference sequence). The length of the CDR3 is 14 residues. Here the CDR3 DNA reads TGTGCCAGCAGCCCGCCAGGGATAGGGGAGACCCAGTACTTC. Translating gives CASSPPGIGETQYF.

With regard to this clone: Other nucleotide sequences in the sample specify the same CDR3. The chain links TRBV28 to TRBJ1-2; TRBD1 is a possible D gene (5 bases). V gave up 3 bases and J gave up 1 base, with 6 bases separating them. The germline gives CDR1 MDHEN, CDR2 SYDVKM. The CDR3 runs to 13 residues. The CDR3 region has the DNA TGTGCCAGCAGTTTGCAGGGTAACTATGGCTACACCTTC. The encoded protein is CASSLQGNYGYTF.

V usage is TRBV19 and J usage is TRBJ1-1; D unclear. CDR1 is LNHDA and CDR2 is SQIVND in the germline V gene (reference sequence). This CDR3 region has 13 residues. Between the trimmed V and J ends, which lost 6 bases and 4 bases, there was a span of 12 bases. This CDR3 is CASRHERVTEAFF. The CDR3 bases are TGTGCCAGTAGGCATGAGCGGGTCACTGAAGCTTTCTTT.